A single sample is the source of the 28 T cell receptor beta chains below, sequenced in a study of T cell clones after liver transplantation. The assay was immunoSEQ multiplex PCR, and TCRdb's table has in-frame clones only and misses some. The table lists 68,000 or so clones, 85% to 95% of them singletons. Sequencing used CD4+ T cells from blood, obtained less than 27 months after liver transplant. These TCRs come from a human patient who received a liver transplant. Some T cells may have come from the graft donor.

The V gene is TRBV6-1, the J gene TRBJ1-5; no firm D call. The CDR3 runs 13 residues. V lost 4 bases and J lost 3, with 7 bases in between. The V gene's germline CDR1 is MNHNS and CDR2 SASEGT. The CDR3 reads CASSGWSNQPQHF. DNA for the CDR3: TGTGCCAGCAGTGGCTGGTCCAATCAGCCCCAGCATTTT.

This clone was observed a single time. The V gene is TRBV7-2, the J gene TRBJ2-7; tentative D call: TRBD2 (5 bases). The V gene's germline CDR1 is SGHTA and CDR2 FQGNSA. There are 14 residues in the CDR3. Trimming left V 5 bases short and J 7 bases short, with 18 bases between. In nucleotides, the CDR3 is TGTGCCAGCAGCCCCCGGTGGGGAACGGGAGAGCAGTACTTC. Protein sequence: CASSPRWGTGEQYF.

The V gene is TRBV6-5, the J gene TRBJ1-1, with no clear D. Per germline, CDR1 MNHEY and CDR2 SVGAGI. The V gene lost 7 bases and the J gene lost 5 bases, with 20 bases spanning the gap. CDR3 length: 15 residues. CDR3 bases: TGTGCCAGCACGGTAAACAACCTAGGGAGTACTGAAGCTTTCTTT. This codes for CASTVNNLGSTEAFF.

V usage is TRBV7-9 and J usage is TRBJ1-2; no clear D. The CDR3 loop spans 15 amino acids. The V gene's germline CDR1 is SEHNR and CDR2 FQNEAQ (reference sequence). Between the trimmed V and J ends, which lost 1 base and 4 bases, there was a span of 13 bases. CDR3 loop: CASSLGTGEGYGYTF. CDR3 in DNA: TGTGCCAGCAGCTTAGGGACGGGAGAGGGCTATGGCTACACCTTC.

This chain connects TRBV11-2 to TRBJ1-1, with D hard to call. Germline lookup yields CDR1 SGHAT and CDR2 FQNNGV. Trimming stripped 6 bases from V and 0 bases from J, with 14 bases between. The CDR3 is 15 residues long. CDR3 amino acids: CASSKTGGLNTEAFF. The CDR3 DNA is TGTGCCAGCAGTAAAACGGGAGGGCTGAACACTGAAGCTTTCTTT.

V is TRBV7-2 and J is TRBJ1-4, with TRBD1 matching over 9 bases. Trimming removed 5 bases from V and 3 bases from J; junction bases left unmatched: 4. Per germline, CDR1 SGHTA and CDR2 FQGNSA. The length of the CDR3 is 15 residues. The CDR3 nucleotides are TGTGCCAGCAGCCCCCGGGACAGGGCTAATGAAAAACTGTTTTTT. Amino acids: CASSPRDRANEKLFF.

CDR3 residues: CASSLTGGKAYEQYF. The CDR3 DNA follows: TGTGCCAGCAGTTTGACAGGGGGTAAGGCATACGAGCAGTACTTC. This chain joins TRBV28 and TRBJ2-7; 9 nucleotides agree with TRBD1. V shed 3 bases, J shed 4 bases, and the junction held 7 bases outside the gene matches. Germline V lookup: CDR1 MDHEN, CDR2 SYDVKM. There are 15 residues in the CDR3.

The chain couples TRBV5-1 to TRBJ2-2, with D hard to call. Between the trimmed V and J ends, which lost 0 bases and 8 bases, there was a span of 5 bases. Looked up from germline, CDR1 is SGHRS and CDR2 is YFSETQ. The CDR3 totals 12 residues. The CDR3 sequence: CASSLGEGELFF. CDR3 bases: TGCGCCAGCAGCTTGGGGGAAGGGGAGCTGTTTTTT. Based on the CDR3 plus reference TRBV5-1 and TRBJ2-2, the full variable domain is KAGVTQTPRYLIKTRGQQVTLSCSPISGHRSVSWYQQTPGQGLQFLFEYFSETQRNKGNFPGRFSGRQFSNSRSEMNVSTLELGDSALYLCASSLGEGELFFGEGSRLTVL.

The chain uses TRBV19 and TRBJ2-2; 8 bases map to TRBD1. V lost 6 bases, J lost 4 bases, and 4 bases stayed unmatched. Per the germline V gene, CDR1 is LNHDA and CDR2 is SQIVND (reference sequence). The CDR3 spans 14 residues. The CDR3 loop is CASRDRAGTGELFF. CDR3 DNA sequence: TGTGCCAGTAGGGACAGGGCGGGCACCGGGGAGCTGTTTTTT. Full variable domain (missing parts from reference TRBV19 and TRBJ2-2): DGGITQSPKYLFRKEGQNVTLSCEQNLNHDAMYWYRQDPGQGLRLIYYSQIVNDFQKGDIAEGYSVSREKKESFPLTVTSAQKNPTAFYLCASRDRAGTGELFFGEGSRLTVL.

The table lists this clone with a count of one. The chain uses TRBV7-9 and TRBJ2-6; D ambiguous. The CDR3 sequence is 18 residues long. V lost 2 bases, J lost 2 bases, and 16 bases lay in between. Germline V gene data show CDR1 as SEHNR and CDR2 as FQNEAQ (reference sequence). CDR3 region: CASSLILVETPGANVLTF. CDR3 nucleotides: TGTGCCAGCAGCTTAATATTGGTAGAAACTCCTGGGGCCAACGTCCTGACTTTC.

This chain connects TRBV15 to TRBJ2-1; D possibly corresponds to TRBD2 (6 bases). The CDR3 totals 13 residues. Germline V CDR1 and CDR2: LNHNV, YYDKDF (reference sequence). V dropped 2 bases and J dropped 9 bases, with 11 bases sitting between them. CDR3 nucleotides: TGTGCCACCAGCAGACTAGTGGAGGGTGAGCAGTTCTTC. Translating it yields CATSRLVEGEQFF.

The chain carries TRBV19 and TRBJ1-5; tentative D call: TRBD1 (6 bases). This CDR3 has 15 amino acids. Trimming removed 9 bases at V and 7 bases at J, with 22 bases between. Germline V lookup: CDR1 LNHDA, CDR2 SQIVND (reference sequence). CDR3 amino acids: CASINRVRGDQPQHF. As DNA, the CDR3 is TGTGCCAGCATCAACAGGGTGAGAGGAGACCAGCCCCAGCATTTT.

The genes are TRBV2 and TRBJ1-1; weak D call: TRBD1 (6 bases). The V end lost 5 bases, the J end lost 1 base, and 11 bases lay between the germline ends. CDR3 length: 14 residues. The germline gives CDR1 SNHLY, CDR2 FYNNEI. CDR3 residues: CASSIRTENTEAFF. CDR3 DNA sequence: TGTGCCAGCAGTATTAGGACAGAGAACACTGAAGCTTTCTTT.

This clone was seen a single time. The V call is TRBV11-2, the J call TRBJ1-1; D call uncertain. V shed 5 bases and J shed 13 bases, with 26 bases lying between them. The germline V gene encodes CDR1 SGHAT and CDR2 FQNNGV. The CDR3 consists of 15 residues. The CDR3 reads CASSQTGGHLMKLFF. DNA of the CDR3: TGTGCCAGCAGCCAAACTGGAGGGCACCTAATGAAGCTTTTCTTT. The full variable domain, its missing parts supplied by reference TRBV11-2 and TRBJ1-1, is EAGVAQSPRYKIIEKRQSVAFWCNPISGHATLYWYQQILGQGPKLLIQFQNNGVVDDSQLPKDRFSAERLKGVDSTLKIQPAKLEDSAVYLCASSQTGGHLMKLFFGQGTRLTVV.

The chain employs TRBV28 and TRBJ2-1; D is perhaps TRBD2 (8 bases). Germline assignment: CDR1 MDHEN and CDR2 SYDVKM. V lost 5 bases to trimming and J lost 4 bases, with 18 bases between them. The CDR3 has 16 residues. Here the CDR3 DNA reads TGTGCCAGCAGTGGAGCGGGAGAGGGGGCATACAATGAGCAGTTCTTC. Protein product: CASSGAGEGAYNEQFF. The whole variable domain, filled in from reference TRBV28 and TRBJ2-1, reads DVKVTQSSRYLVKRTGEKVFLECVQDMDHENMFWYRQDPGLGLRLIYFSYDVKMKEKGDIPEGYSVSREKKERFSLILESASTNQTSMYLCASSGAGEGAYNEQFFGPGTRLTVL.

The chain recombines TRBV6-1 with TRBJ2-1; D ambiguous. The CDR3 runs 15 residues. Trimming removed 8 bases at V and 1 base at J, with 15 bases between. Germline CDR1 reads MNHNS; CDR2 reads SASEGT. In DNA, the CDR3 is TGTGCCAGCGTTAATGGCGGAATATCCTACAATGAGCAGTTCTTC. Residues: CASVNGGISYNEQFF.

The V and J genes are TRBV11-2 and TRBJ1-3; 7 bases fit TRBD1. Per germline, CDR1 SGHAT and CDR2 FQNNGV. The CDR3 runs to 15 residues. With 1 base clipped from V and 2 bases from J, the junction kept 2 bases outside the gene matches. The DNA of the CDR3 is TGTGCCAGCAGCTTAGTAACAGGGGCTGGAAACACCATATATTTT. Its translation: CASSLVTGAGNTIYF.

The chain recombines TRBV7-3 with TRBJ2-6; D not certain. This CDR3 comprises 15 residues. Germline V lookup: CDR1 SGHTA, CDR2 FQGTGA. V was shortened by 4 bases and J by 0 bases, with 7 bases between the two germline ends. The DNA for the CDR3 is TGTGCCAGCAGCTCTTACAACTCTGGGGCCAACGTCCTGACTTTC. Residues: CASSSYNSGANVLTF.

The rearrangement links TRBV7-2 to TRBJ2-7, with 9 bases matching TRBD1. The germline CDR1 and CDR2 sequences are SGHTA and FQGNSA. J lost 0 bases, V lost 7 bases, and 7 bases had no gene match. The CDR3 totals 15 residues. The CDR3, as DNA: TGTGCCAGCACCGGACCGGGACAGGGCTCCTACGAGCAGTACTTC. Protein product: CASTGPGQGSYEQYF.

V usage is TRBV28 and J usage is TRBJ1-2, with TRBD1 matching 9 bases. Germline assignment: CDR1 MDHEN and CDR2 SYDVKM. The junction had 9 bases not matched to a gene; V was cut back by 6 bases and J by 7 bases. This CDR3 spans 14 amino acids. In DNA, the CDR3 is TGTGCCAGCAGCCCCGGGACAGGGCAGATTGGCTACACCTTC. Its protein is CASSPGTGQIGYTF.

The V gene is TRBV27, the J gene TRBJ2-7, with D hard to call. The V gene lost 6 bases and the J gene lost 4 bases, with 7 bases spanning the gap. The CDR3 runs to 11 residues. Germline CDR1 reads MNHEY; CDR2 reads SMNVEV (reference sequence). Here the CDR3 reads CASSLGYEQYF. The DNA of the CDR3 is TGTGCCAGCAGCCTTGGTTACGAGCAGTACTTC.

The sample holds one count of this clone. V usage is TRBV4-1 and J usage is TRBJ2-7; 7 positions match TRBD2. V shed 5 bases, J shed 4 bases, and the junction held 8 bases outside the gene matches. From germline, CDR1 is MGHRA and CDR2 YSYEKL. This CDR3 has 14 amino acids. CDR3: CASSSREVGYEQYF. The DNA of the CDR3 is TGCGCCAGCAGCTCACGGGAGGTTGGTTACGAGCAGTACTTC.

The chain joins TRBV7-9 to TRBJ1-5; maybe TRBD1 (5 bases). The germline V and J ends were trimmed by 5 bases and 1 base, with 15 bases remaining between them. The CDR3 length is 16 residues. Germline V gene sequence: CDR1 SEHNR, CDR2 FQNEAQ (reference sequence). The DNA of the CDR3 is TGTGCCAGCAGCCCCCCGGGGGACGGGAGCAATCAGCCCCAGCATTTT. Amino acid sequence: CASSPPGDGSNQPQHF.

The gene calls are TRBV9 and TRBJ2-7; 11 positions match TRBD2. Trimming at V came to 0 bases and at J to 2 bases, leaving 4 bases not matched to a gene. The CDR3 runs 16 residues. Germline-derived CDR1 and CDR2 are SGDLS and YYNGEE. The CDR3 sequence is CASSVGLAGGPYEQYF. In DNA, the CDR3 is TGTGCCAGCAGCGTAGGCCTAGCGGGAGGTCCCTACGAGCAGTACTTC.

The chain has TRBV7-8 and TRBJ2-2, with a weak D call TRBD2 (5 bases). The CDR3 is 15 amino acids. The ends were cut back, 3 bases at V and 1 base at J, with 9 bases in the middle. Germline loops: CDR1 SGHVS, CDR2 FQNEAQ. CDR3 residues: CASSLRAGNTGELFF. The CDR3 DNA follows: TGTGCCAGCAGCTTGAGGGCAGGGAACACCGGGGAGCTGTTTTTT.

The genes are TRBV25-1 and TRBJ2-7, with D perhaps matching TRBD2 (6 bases). The CDR3 runs to 14 residues. Germline V gene lookup returns CDR1 MGHDK and CDR2 SYGVNS. The ends were cut back, 8 bases at V and 5 bases at J, with 19 bases in the middle. The CDR3 region is CASGELAQKDEQYF. As DNA, the CDR3 is TGTGCCAGCGGCGAACTAGCCCAAAAGGACGAGCAGTACTTC.

The rearrangement joins TRBV2 to TRBJ2-2; 12 bases line up with TRBD1. The germline CDR1 and CDR2 sequences are SNHLY and FYNNEI. V lost 6 bases and J lost 7; bases outside the gene matches: 6. The CDR3 sequence is 15 residues long. The CDR3 protein is CASREGTGGLGELFF. Written as DNA, the CDR3 is TGTGCCAGCAGGGAGGGGACAGGGGGCCTCGGGGAGCTGTTTTTT.

This clone was seen more than once but under ten times. This chain connects TRBV10-3 to TRBJ2-1; 7 bases line up with TRBD2. This CDR3 is built from 16 residues. With 0 bases clipped from V and 5 bases from J, the junction kept 7 bases outside the gene matches. Germline V gene sequence: CDR1 ENHRY, CDR2 SYGVKD. The CDR3 spells CAISESWTSHNNEQFF. The CDR3 DNA is TGTGCCATCAGTGAGTCCTGGACTAGTCATAACAATGAGCAGTTCTTC.